The 10 T cell receptor beta chains listed next were all sequenced from one sample in a study of T cells of healthy individuals. TCRdb used MiXCR to reprocess the 5' RACE reads, holding one entry per CDR3 protein. The repertoire holds 60,000 to 70,000 distinct CDR3 sequences, with roughly 17% as singletons. All receptors come from a human donor in good health.

The chain uses TRBV4-1 and TRBJ2-7; 11 bases match TRBD2. V was pared by 6 bases and J by 5 bases, with 6 bases of the junction left unmatched. The CDR3 totals 14 residues. CDR1 and CDR2 from the germline V gene are MGHRA and YSYEKL. CDR3 residues: CASRKLAGVDEQYF. CDR3 coding DNA: TGCGCCAGCAGAAAACTAGCGGGAGTTGACGAGCAGTACTTC.

In its sample, this clonotype ranks as medium-sized (0.01 to 0.1%). This chain joins TRBV20-1 and TRBJ2-1, with TRBD2 identical over 7 bases. Germline CDR1 is DFQATT and CDR2 is SNEGSKA (reference sequence). The CDR3 length is 15 residues. Unmatched junction bases numbered 6, after V lost 1 base and J lost 3 bases. CDR3 region: CSARGAGSDYNEQFF. The CDR3 DNA is TGCAGTGCTAGAGGAGCGGGATCGGACTACAATGAGCAGTTCTTC.

This clonotype was recorded many times. The chain recombines TRBV29-1 with TRBJ2-3; tentatively, D is TRBD1 (8 bases). Between the trimmed V and J ends, which lost 6 bases and 4 bases, there was a span of 14 bases. Germline values: CDR1 SQVTM, CDR2 ANQGSEA. There are 13 residues in the CDR3. The CDR3 DNA follows: TGCAGCGTCGGACAGGGAGGGGCAGATACGCAGTATTTT. Residues: CSVGQGGADTQYF.

This sequence joins TRBV4-1 and TRBJ2-1; tentatively, D is TRBD1 (6 bases). Trimming stripped 1 base from V and 7 bases from J, with 14 bases between. The CDR3 has 15 amino acids. Germline assignment: CDR1 MGHRA and CDR2 YSYEKL. The CDR3 nucleotides read TGCGCCAGCAGCCAAGGACAGGTCTTAGGGAATGAGCAGTTCTTC. Protein sequence: CASSQGQVLGNEQFF.

In this sample, this clonotype turned up many times. The chain carries TRBV20-1 and TRBJ2-1; TRBD1 might be the D (6 bases). The germline V and J ends were trimmed by 2 bases and 7 bases, with 15 bases remaining between them. The CDR3 runs to 14 residues. Germline V gives CDR1 DFQATT, CDR2 SNEGSKA (reference sequence). The CDR3 loop is CSARQDRSGNEQFF. The CDR3 nucleotides are TGCAGTGCTAGACAGGACAGAAGCGGTAATGAGCAGTTCTTC.

This clonotype showed up many times. The chain links TRBV4-3 to TRBJ2-2, with a weak D call TRBD1 (5 bases). Germline values: CDR1 LGHNA, CDR2 YSLEER. This CDR3 spans 15 amino acids. V lost 3 bases and J lost 1, with 9 bases in between. Written as DNA, the CDR3 is TGCGCCAGCAGCCACCCCGGACAGAACACCGGGGAGCTGTTTTTT. Its translation: CASSHPGQNTGELFF.

The J gene is TRBJ2-7, the V gene TRBV4-3, with 11 bases aligning to TRBD2. The CDR3 runs to 15 residues. Germline V lookup: CDR1 LGHNA, CDR2 YSLEER. The J segment lost 3 bases and the V segment lost 0 bases, leaving 1 base of the junction unmatched. CDR3 sequence: CASSQDLAGGYEQYF. The CDR3 nucleotides are TGCGCCAGCAGCCAAGATCTAGCGGGGGGCTACGAGCAGTACTTC.

This clonotype showed up just once. This chain connects TRBV2 to TRBJ1-1, with TRBD1 as a possible D gene (6 bases). V was clipped by 8 bases and J by 0 bases, with 13 bases between them. The germline CDR1 and CDR2 sequences are SNHLY and FYNNEI. The CDR3 runs 14 residues. The CDR3 DNA reads TGTGCCAGCCGGGACAAATTCATGAACACTGAAGCTTTCTTT. Translation gives CASRDKFMNTEAFF.

This clonotype came up many times. The chain couples TRBV5-1 to TRBJ2-1, with 9 bases matching TRBD1. After removal of 4 bases from V and 9 bases from J, the junction contained 11 bases not matched to a gene. The germline V gene encodes CDR1 SGHRS and CDR2 YFSETQ. CDR3 length equals 15 residues. The CDR3 loop reads CASSAIQGARGEQFF. Written as DNA, the CDR3 is TGCGCCAGCAGCGCCATACAGGGGGCTAGGGGTGAGCAGTTCTTC.

There are a few counts of this clonotype. This chain links TRBV5-6 with TRBJ1-5; TRBD1 aligns across 10 bases. V dropped 0 bases and J dropped 6; count of bases not matched to a gene: 9. Germline CDR1 SGHDT, CDR2 YYEEEE. CDR3 length equals 17 residues. The CDR3 reads CASSLAGTGAPLQPQHF. Here the CDR3 DNA reads TGTGCCAGCAGCTTGGCCGGGACAGGGGCCCCGCTTCAGCCCCAGCATTTT.